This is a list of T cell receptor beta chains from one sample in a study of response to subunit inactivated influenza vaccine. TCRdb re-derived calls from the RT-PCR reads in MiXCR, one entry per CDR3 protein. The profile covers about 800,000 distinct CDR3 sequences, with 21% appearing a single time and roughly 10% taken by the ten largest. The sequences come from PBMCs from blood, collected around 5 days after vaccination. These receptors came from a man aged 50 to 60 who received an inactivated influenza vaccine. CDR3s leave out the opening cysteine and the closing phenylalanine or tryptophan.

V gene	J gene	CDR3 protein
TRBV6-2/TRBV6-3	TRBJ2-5	ASRLGGLLRLQETQY
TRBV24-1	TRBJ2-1	AISTGAAYNEQF
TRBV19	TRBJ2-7	ASSNIWGSGNSYEQY
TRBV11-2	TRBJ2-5	ASSLILQGSGQETQY
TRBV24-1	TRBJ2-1	ATSLNNEQF
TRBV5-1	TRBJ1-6	ASSLGAGYPYSPLH
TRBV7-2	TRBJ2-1	ASSPVRYNEQF
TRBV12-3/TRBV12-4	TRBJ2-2	ASSSDFAGELF
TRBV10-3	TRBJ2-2	AISDQRGNTGELF
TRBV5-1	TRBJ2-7	ASSFSSGGAYEQY
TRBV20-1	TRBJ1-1	SARDWLNTEAF
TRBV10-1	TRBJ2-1	ASSEQAGTANNEQF
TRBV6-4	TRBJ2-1	ASSPREASGNEQF
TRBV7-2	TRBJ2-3	ASSWSGRNTDTQY